The 26 T cell receptor beta chains given below trace back to one sample, sequenced in a study of human T cells and chemical hapten exposure. TCRdb re-derived calls from the RACE reads in MiXCR, one entry per CDR3 protein. The data contain some 96,000 distinct CDR3 sequences, approximately 8.6% of them singletons. As for time point: patch test 2, 6 weeks after DPC sensitization. Treatment reported: therapeutic diphenylcyclopropenone sensitization with weekly scalp DPC. Material: whole blood, obtained in connection with sensitization to the hapten diphenylcyclopropenone (DPC). The receptors were gathered from a woman between 35 and 50 years old with alopecia areata. Some clones in this sample may be carry-over from other donors' samples.

The chain has TRBV20-1 and TRBJ1-1; D is perhaps TRBD1 (5 bases). Trimming pared 7 bases from V and 2 bases from J, leaving 14 bases between. The germline V gene encodes CDR1 DFQATT and CDR2 SNEGSKA (reference sequence). This CDR3 has 13 amino acids. The CDR3 coding sequence is TGCAGTGTCCGGGACTCAATAAACACTGAAGCTTTCTTT. Its protein is CSVRDSINTEAFF.

The chain joins TRBV7-9 to TRBJ1-2; 7 nucleotides line up with TRBD1. Looked up from germline, CDR1 is SEHNR and CDR2 is FQNEAQ (reference sequence). J gave up 0 bases and V 1 base, and 5 bases lay outside the gene matches. The CDR3 consists of 16 residues. The CDR3 region has the DNA TGTGCCAGCAGCTTAGGACAGGGTATAGCTAACTATGGCTACACCTTC. Its translation is CASSLGQGIANYGYTF. Variable domain in full (rest from reference TRBV7-9 and TRBJ1-2): DTGVSQNPRHKITKRGQNVTFRCDPISEHNRLYWYRQTLGQGPEFLTYFQNEAQLEKSRLLSDRFSAERPKGSFSTLEIQRTEQGDSAMYLCASSLGQGIANYGYTFGSGTRLTVV.

The V call is TRBV5-6, the J call TRBJ1-1, with 8 bases identical to TRBD1. Losses at the gene ends were 0 bases for V and 7 bases for J; bases not matched to a gene: 2. Germline V gene sequence: CDR1 SGHDT, CDR2 YYEEEE. The CDR3 is made up of 13 amino acids. The CDR3 bases are TGTGCCAGCAGCTTGGGGACAGGGCTTGAAGCTTTCTTT. Protein sequence: CASSLGTGLEAFF.

In its sample, this clonotype was seen a few times. The chain's CDR3 is CASSPPSGASTDTQYF. The CDR3 bases are TGTGCCAGCAGCCCGCCGTCAGGGGCGAGCACAGATACGCAGTATTTT. The chain recombines TRBV5-4 with TRBJ2-3, with D tentatively TRBD1 (6 bases). The CDR3 is 16 amino acids. The ends were cut back, 4 bases at V and 0 bases at J, with 15 bases in the middle. Per germline, CDR1 SGHNT and CDR2 YYREEE (reference sequence).

The rearrangement joins TRBV5-1 to TRBJ1-2; TRBD1 is a possible D gene (6 bases). Trimming cost V 0 bases and J 2 bases, with 8 bases left between them. The CDR3 sequence is 14 residues long. Germline CDR1 SGHRS, CDR2 YFSETQ. The CDR3 nucleotides read TGCGCCAGCAGCTTGGGGACAGCCAACTATGGCTACACCTTC. Amino acid sequence: CASSLGTANYGYTF.

This rearrangement joins TRBV11-3 to TRBJ2-3, with D possibly called TRBD1 or TRBD2 (5 bases each). V was pared by 6 bases and J by 2 bases, with 18 bases between. CDR3 length equals 16 residues. Germline values: CDR1 SGHNT, CDR2 YENEEA. Written as DNA, the CDR3 is TGTGCCAGCAGTATCGGGGCCTCCTCACACACAGATACGCAGTATTTT. Its translation: CASSIGASSHTDTQYF. Full variable domain (remainder filled in from reference TRBV11-3 and TRBJ2-3): EAGVVQSPRYKIIEKKQPVAFWCNPISGHNTLYWYLQNLGQGPELLIRYENEEAVDDSQLPKDRFSAERLKGVDSTLKIQPAELGDSAVYLCASSIGASSHTDTQYFGPGTRLTVL.

Ten or more counts support this clonotype. The chain recombines TRBV20-1 with TRBJ2-1; D uncertain. Per the germline V gene, CDR1 is DFQATT and CDR2 is SNEGSKA (reference sequence). The CDR3 is made up of 15 amino acids. V gave up 5 bases and J gave up 0 bases, with 14 bases separating them. CDR3 nucleotide sequence: TGCAGTGCTCTACCCCATACCGCCTCCTACAATGAGCAGTTCTTC. This encodes CSALPHTASYNEQFF.

This clonotype was recorded many times. The chain uses TRBV6-5 and TRBJ1-2, with 7 bases lining up with TRBD1. This CDR3 is built from 15 residues. Germline V gene lookup returns CDR1 MNHEY and CDR2 SVGAGI. The V gene end was trimmed by 10 bases and the J gene end by 1 base; junction bases not matched to a gene: 12. The CDR3 bases are TGTGCCACCGCTCGAGCGGGACAGAATAACTATGGCTACACCTTC. Translated, it gives CATARAGQNNYGYTF.

With respect to this clonotype: A much larger clone differs from this one at a single base, so this may be a read error. The rearrangement joins TRBV12-3 or TRBV12-4 to TRBJ1-4, with unresolved D. The CDR3 totals 13 residues. V dropped 0 bases and J dropped 12 bases, with 11 bases sitting between them. The CDR3 protein is CASSLASGEQLFF. The CDR3 nucleotides are TGTGCCAGCAGTTTAGCCTCCGGGGAACAACTGTTTTTT.

This clonotype was counted between two and nine times. The chain has TRBV18 and TRBJ2-1; 11 nucleotides match TRBD1. V was clipped by 3 bases and J by 8 bases; unmatched bases: 6. Germline assignment: CDR1 KGHSH and CDR2 LQKENI. The CDR3 consists of 15 residues. In DNA form, the CDR3 reads TGTGCCAGCTCACCTACCGGGACAGGGGGTGATGAGCAGTTCTTC. This gives the protein CASSPTGTGGDEQFF.

This clonotype was seen a few times. The chain recombines TRBV6-4 with TRBJ2-1, with 8 bases lining up with TRBD2. The CDR3 extends over 14 amino acids. Germline CDR1 and CDR2: MRHNA and SNTAGT. Trimming cost V 2 bases and J 7 bases; bases outside gene matches: 4. In DNA form, the CDR3 reads TGTGCCAGCAGTGACGGGACGGGGGGGAATGAGCAGTTCTTC. It translates to CASSDGTGGNEQFF.

At least ten counts were recorded for this clonotype. This sequence joins TRBV7-2 and TRBJ2-3, with 12 positions matching TRBD2. Germline V lookup: CDR1 SGHTA, CDR2 FQGNSA. The CDR3 contains 17 residues. V was clipped by 5 bases and J by 1 base; unmatched bases: 7. The CDR3 here is CASSRQGLAGGTDTQYF. CDR3 sequence (DNA): TGTGCCAGCAGCCGCCAGGGACTAGCGGGCGGCACAGATACGCAGTATTTT.

This clonotype occurred a few times. The chain joins TRBV7-2 to TRBJ2-2, with D perhaps matching TRBD2 (6 bases). CDR1 is SGHTA and CDR2 is FQGNSA in the germline V gene. This CDR3 has 14 amino acids. V lost 5 bases and J 7 bases, leaving 14 bases between the germline ends. The CDR3 spells CASSPRGMSGELFF. CDR3 sequence (DNA): TGTGCCAGCAGCCCACGGGGGATGAGCGGGGAGCTGTTTTTT.

This clonotype has at least ten counts. The chain joins TRBV7-9 to TRBJ1-1; D may be TRBD1 (5 bases). This CDR3 has 13 amino acids. Germline CDR1 reads SEHNR; CDR2 reads FQNEAQ (reference sequence). V lost 11 bases and J lost 0, with 13 bases in between. CDR3 sequence: CAAQRGMNTEAFF. The DNA of the CDR3 is TGTGCCGCCCAGCGGGGCATGAACACTGAAGCTTTCTTT. Variable domain in full (rest from reference TRBV7-9 and TRBJ1-1): DTGVSQNPRHKITKRGQNVTFRCDPISEHNRLYWYRQTLGQGPEFLTYFQNEAQLEKSRLLSDRFSAERPKGSFSTLEIQRTEQGDSAMYLCAAQRGMNTEAFFGQGTRLTVV.

This clonotype was recorded at least ten times. The DNA of the CDR3 is TGTGCCAGCAGCTTAGCGCCCACAGATACGCAGTATTTT. Its translation is CASSLAPTDTQYF. The chain carries TRBV7-6 and TRBJ2-3; D uncertain. Per germline, CDR1 SGHVS and CDR2 FNYEAQ. The length of the CDR3 is 13 residues. V lost 0 bases and J lost 2, with 3 bases in between.

This clonotype has just a few counts. This chain connects TRBV7-9 to TRBJ1-1; 7 positions agree with TRBD1. V lost 2 bases, J lost 4 bases, and 7 bases stayed unmatched. This CDR3 spans 15 amino acids. Germline V gene lookup returns CDR1 SEHNR and CDR2 FQNEAQ (reference sequence). CDR3 sequence: CASSLTGQDGTEAFF. DNA for the CDR3: TGTGCCAGCAGCTTAACAGGACAGGACGGCACTGAAGCTTTCTTT.

This clonotype was recorded a few times. The chain couples TRBV10-3 to TRBJ2-4; 8 nucleotides align to TRBD2. This CDR3 comprises 14 residues. Germline CDR1 is ENHRY and CDR2 is SYGVKD. With 10 bases clipped from V and 6 bases from J, the junction kept 11 bases outside the gene matches. CDR3 sequence reads: CATRSGGAGNIQYF. The CDR3 nucleotides are TGTGCCACCCGGTCGGGGGGGGCGGGAAACATTCAGTACTTC.

The table lists this clonotype with many counts. V usage is TRBV20-1 and J usage is TRBJ2-1; D is unresolved. V shed 6 bases and J shed 0 bases, with 12 bases lying between them. CDR1 and CDR2 (germline): DFQATT, SNEGSKA (reference sequence). This CDR3 region has 14 residues. The CDR3 is CSAPVASSYNEQFF. CDR3 nucleotides: TGCAGTGCCCCCGTCGCTAGCTCCTACAATGAGCAGTTCTTC.

The chain's CDR3 is CSARFGLAAPPNTGELFF. The CDR3 nucleotides read TGCAGTGCTAGGTTTGGGCTAGCTGCTCCTCCGAACACCGGGGAGCTGTTTTTT. The gene calls are TRBV20-1 and TRBJ2-2; D perhaps matches TRBD2 (5 bases). Germline CDR1 and CDR2: DFQATT and SNEGSKA (reference sequence). There are 18 residues in the CDR3. The V gene lost 3 bases and the J gene lost 0 bases, with 20 bases spanning the gap.

This clonotype appeared many times. The chain links TRBV6-5 to TRBJ2-1; D is ambiguous. The ends were cut back, 8 bases at V and 4 bases at J, with 24 bases in the middle. The CDR3 spans 17 residues. The germline V gene encodes CDR1 MNHEY and CDR2 SVGAGI. CDR3 protein: CASSGPATWGRYNEQFF. CDR3 nucleotide sequence: TGTGCCAGCTCTGGCCCCGCCACATGGGGTAGATACAATGAGCAGTTCTTC.

This clonotype has a count of ten or more. This rearrangement joins TRBV20-1 to TRBJ1-3; D remains unclear. The CDR3 has 14 amino acids. The germline V gene has CDR1 DFQATT and CDR2 SNEGSKA (reference sequence). Trimming removed 6 bases at V and 0 bases at J, with 12 bases between. The DNA for the CDR3 is TGCAGTGCAGAAGACTCGAGCTCTGGAAACACCATATATTTT. Its translation is CSAEDSSSGNTIYF.

The J gene is TRBJ2-3, the V gene TRBV2; the match to TRBD2 covers 11 bases. The germline V gene has CDR1 SNHLY and CDR2 FYNNEI. V was clipped by 5 bases and J by 4 bases; unmatched bases: 2. CDR3 size: 14 residues. The CDR3 is CASSTSGRADTQYF. The DNA of the CDR3 is TGTGCCAGCAGTACTAGCGGGAGAGCAGATACGCAGTATTTT.

This clonotype was counted at least ten times. V and J are TRBV10-3 and TRBJ2-7; D remains ambiguous. CDR3 length: 11 amino acids. Germline values: CDR1 ENHRY, CDR2 SYGVKD. Trimming removed 3 bases at V and 3 bases at J, with 3 bases between. CDR3 DNA sequence: TGTGCCATCAGTGACCTCTACGAGCAGTACTTC. This sequence encodes CAISDLYEQYF.

There are many counts of this clonotype. V and J are TRBV5-5 and TRBJ1-2; no firm D call. Trimming shortened V by 0 bases and J by 2 bases, and 14 bases separated the two germline ends. This CDR3 region has 16 residues. The germline V gene encodes CDR1 SGHKS and CDR2 YYEKEE (reference sequence). Written as DNA, the CDR3 is TGTGCCAGCAGCTTGGCACCCCCCAATGGAAACTATGGCTACACCTTC. Protein product: CASSLAPPNGNYGYTF.

The V call is TRBV7-9, the J call TRBJ2-3; possible D gene TRBD1, 6 bases. The germline gives CDR1 SEHNR, CDR2 FQNEAQ (reference sequence). The CDR3 is 13 amino acids. V was cut by 7 bases and J by 1 base, with 9 bases left in between. As DNA, the CDR3 is TGTGCCAGCATTTCAGGGGGCACAGATACGCAGTATTTT. The encoded protein is CASISGGTDTQYF.

This clonotype was found many times. The genes are TRBV30 and TRBJ2-4; 9 bases fit TRBD2. CDR1 and CDR2 from the germline V gene are GTSNPN and SVGIG (reference sequence). The ends lost 1 base at V and 7 bases at J; junction bases unmatched: 5. The length of the CDR3 is 14 residues. The CDR3 coding sequence is TGTGCCTGGAGTGGGACTAGCGCGATGAACATTCAGTACTTC. Translating gives CAWSGTSAMNIQYF.